There are a few counts of the clone carrying this TCR beta chain. Its antigen is still unknown. The data are from a study of T cells after yellow fever vaccination. The CDR3 sequence is 13 residues long. V was pared by 1 base and J by 4 bases, with 7 bases between. Synthesis of TCR cDNA relied on 5'RACE template switching, which attached a universal primer site and UMIs. TCRdb re-called the 5' RACE reads through MiXCR, storing one row per CDR3 protein. The sample contains some 600,000 distinct CDR3 sequences, around a sixth of which appear only once. Study outcomes and limitations: Repertoires obtained by FACS sorting could include abundant clonotypes that entered as contaminants from the bulk population. Overlap between CD4 and CD8 compartments was detected for a small share of clonotypes.

Sequenced material: PBMCs, taken 5 to 6 days after the first yellow fever vaccination. The TCR was taken from a man between 18 and 35 years old who received the YFV17D yellow fever vaccine. The chain carries TRBV12-3 or TRBV12-4 and TRBJ1-2; no definite D call. The CDR3 region has the DNA TGTGCCAGCAGTTTAGGGAGCGGCTATGGCTACACCTTC. This translates into CASSLGSGYGYTF.